Following are 27 T cell receptor beta chains from one sample sequenced in a study of tissue T cells after allogeneic stem cell transplantation. Data came from immunoSEQ multiplex PCR; TCRdb stores just in-frame clones and leaves some out. Among thousands of clones listed, 55% to 75% were seen once. The source was tissue from the esophagus, collected at autopsy. These receptors were collected from a female donor older than 55 with lung cancer.

As regards this clone: This could be a read error, since a much larger clone is one nucleotide away. This chain joins TRBV16 and TRBJ2-2; no clear D gene. Germline values: CDR1 KGHSY, CDR2 FQNENV. This CDR3 has 13 amino acids. Trimming took 4 bases from V and 9 from J, leaving 12 bases between them. The CDR3: CASSPGGARELFF. The CDR3, as DNA: TGTGCCAGCAGCCCTGGCGGCGCCAGGGAGCTGTTTTTT.

CDR3 sequence (DNA): TGTGCCAGCGCCGCCACAAACTATGGCTACACCTTC. This encodes CASAATNYGYTF. This rearrangement joins TRBV6-1 to TRBJ1-2; D gene uncertain. Trimming stripped 8 bases from V and 2 bases from J, with 9 bases between. The germline V gene has CDR1 MNHNS and CDR2 SASEGT. The CDR3 contains 12 residues.

The V call is TRBV5-1, the J call TRBJ2-3; D possibly corresponds to TRBD1 (5 bases). Germline assignment: CDR1 SGHRS and CDR2 YFSETQ. The V end lost 0 bases, the J end lost 3 bases, and 11 bases lay between the germline ends. CDR3 length equals 15 residues. CDR3 region: CASSLEGVRTDTQYF. CDR3 bases: TGCGCCAGCAGCTTGGAAGGGGTGCGGACAGATACGCAGTATTTT.

This clone was seen only a few times. The V gene is TRBV19, the J gene TRBJ2-3, with TRBD2 identical over 11 bases. The CDR3 is 14 residues long. The junction had 5 bases not matched to a gene; V was cut back by 5 bases and J by 7 bases. The germline CDR1 and CDR2 sequences are LNHDA and SQIVND (reference sequence). Here the CDR3 reads CASSPGTSGNTQYF. The CDR3 nucleotides read TGTGCCAGTAGTCCTGGGACTAGCGGAAATACGCAGTATTTT.

This clone was picked up a small number of times. The rearrangement links TRBV7-3 to TRBJ2-7; the match to TRBD1 covers 9 bases. Germline V gene lookup returns CDR1 SGHTA and CDR2 FQGTGA. This CDR3 has 15 amino acids. With V trimmed by 6 bases and J by 2 bases, 8 bases remained unmatched. The CDR3 reads CASRSTGTGTYEQYF. DNA for the CDR3: TGTGCCAGCAGATCGACCGGGACAGGGACCTACGAGCAGTACTTC.

This clone has just a few counts. The gene calls are TRBV30 and TRBJ2-3; possibly TRBD2 for D (7 bases). Germline assignment: CDR1 GTSNPN and CDR2 SVGIG (reference sequence). V was clipped by 2 bases and J by 5 bases, with 17 bases between them. This CDR3 region has 15 residues. The CDR3 sequence is CAWSKGGEGGDTQYF. CDR3 nucleotides: TGTGCCTGGAGTAAAGGGGGGGAGGGGGGAGATACGCAGTATTTT.

In its sample, this clone ranks as medium-sized. The chain combines TRBV5-1 with TRBJ1-2; D not resolved. Per the germline V gene, CDR1 is SGHRS and CDR2 is YFSETQ. The CDR3 spans 15 residues. The ends were cut back, 0 bases at V and 5 bases at J, with 14 bases in the middle. This chain's CDR3 is CASSLEFTAYYGYTF. The CDR3 DNA is TGCGCCAGCAGCTTGGAATTCACCGCTTATTATGGCTACACCTTC.

This clone has more than one count but fewer than ten. The rearrangement joins TRBV3-1 (or the pseudogene TRBV3-2) to TRBJ2-1; no definite D call. The germline V and J ends were trimmed by 0 bases and 8 bases, with 11 bases remaining between them. The CDR3 extends over 14 amino acids. Germline assignment: CDR1 LGHDT and CDR2 YNNKEL (reference sequence). This CDR3 reads CASSQELTTDEQFF. CDR3 nucleotide sequence: TGTGCCAGCAGCCAAGAACTCACTACGGATGAGCAGTTCTTC.

The gene calls are TRBV7-9 and TRBJ1-1; tentatively, D is TRBD1 (6 bases). The CDR3 contains 16 residues. Per germline, CDR1 SEHNR and CDR2 FQNEAQ (reference sequence). V lost 5 bases to trimming and J lost 1 base, with 17 bases between them. CDR3 loop: CASSPRRGQQNTEAFF. In DNA, the CDR3 is TGTGCCAGCAGCCCGCGGAGAGGACAGCAGAACACTGAAGCTTTCTTT.

The table lists this clone with a count of one. This sequence joins TRBV5-1 and TRBJ1-1, with D hard to call. The CDR3 covers 14 residues. Germline-derived CDR1 and CDR2 are SGHRS and YFSETQ. The V end was cut by 2 bases, the J end by 0 bases, with 8 bases between. CDR3 sequence: CASSFRTVNTEAFF. The CDR3 region has the DNA TGCGCCAGCAGCTTCAGGACGGTGAACACTGAAGCTTTCTTT. The full variable domain, in which reference TRBV5-1 and TRBJ1-1 provide the parts outside the CDR3, is KAGVTQTPRYLIKTRGQQVTLSCSPISGHRSVSWYQQTPGQGLQFLFEYFSETQRNKGNFPGRFSGRQFSNSRSEMNVSTLELGDSALYLCASSFRTVNTEAFFGQGTRLTVV.

This chain joins TRBV29-1 and TRBJ2-5; D might be TRBD1 (7 bases). Germline V gives CDR1 SQVTM, CDR2 ANQGSEA. This CDR3 is built from 14 residues. Between the trimmed V and J ends, which lost 7 bases and 2 bases, there was a span of 17 bases. This CDR3 reads CSAELGGQQETQYF. The CDR3 DNA sequence: TGCAGCGCCGAACTGGGGGGACAGCAAGAGACCCAGTACTTC.

This rearrangement joins TRBV2 to TRBJ1-3; no reliable D call. V dropped 4 bases and J dropped 1 base, with 8 bases sitting between them. The CDR3 consists of 14 residues. Germline assignment: CDR1 SNHLY and CDR2 FYNNEI. The CDR3 loop reads CASSGASSGNTIYF. For the CDR3, the DNA is TGTGCCAGCAGTGGGGCCAGTTCTGGAAACACCATATATTTT.

The chain uses TRBV27 and TRBJ2-2, with 7 bases identical to TRBD1. The V gene end was trimmed by 10 bases and the J gene end by 4 bases; junction bases not matched to a gene: 15. Germline values: CDR1 MNHEY, CDR2 SMNVEV (reference sequence). The CDR3 runs 16 residues. This chain's CDR3 is CATSTRTGRSTGELFF. CDR3 bases: TGTGCCACCTCGACTCGGACAGGTCGAAGCACCGGGGAGCTGTTTTTT.

The chain has TRBV19 and TRBJ1-1, with 8 bases lining up with TRBD1. The CDR3 has 15 amino acids. Trimming at V came to 6 bases and at J to 1 base, leaving 7 bases not matched to a gene. Germline V lookup: CDR1 LNHDA, CDR2 SQIVND (reference sequence). The CDR3 reads CASRHKDRANTEAFF. For the CDR3, the DNA is TGTGCCAGTAGGCACAAGGACAGGGCGAACACTGAAGCTTTCTTT.

This clone is termed medium-sized. The chain recombines TRBV5-5 with TRBJ2-7, with 7 bases matching TRBD2. Looked up from germline, CDR1 is SGHKS and CDR2 is YYEKEE (reference sequence). This CDR3 spans 12 amino acids. With 2 bases clipped from V and 7 bases from J, the junction kept 3 bases outside the gene matches. For the CDR3, the DNA is TGTGCCAGCAGCTTTTCGGGGGGAGAGCAGTACTTC. Residues: CASSFSGGEQYF.

Comments on this clone: In the same sample, other DNA sequences code for this CDR3. This chain connects TRBV6-5 to TRBJ2-1; 9 nucleotides align to TRBD2. This CDR3 has 15 amino acids. Germline CDR1 and CDR2: MNHEY and SVGAGI. V lost 2 bases and J lost 7; bases outside the gene matches: 6. CDR3 coding DNA: TGTGCCAGCAGTTACGGGCGGGGGGGACATAATGAGCAGTTCTTC. Translation: CASSYGRGGHNEQFF.

This clone was observed a handful of times. This chain uses TRBV9 with TRBJ1-1, with 9 bases that match TRBD1. V lost 3 bases and J lost 0; bases outside the gene matches: 12. In germline, CDR1 is SGDLS, CDR2 YYNGEE. The CDR3 consists of 18 residues. The DNA of the CDR3 is TGTGCCAGCAGCGCCCCCAAGGACAGGGGTTATATGAACACTGAAGCTTTCTTT. Residues: CASSAPKDRGYMNTEAFF.

By share, this clone counts as medium-sized. The V gene is TRBV30, the J gene TRBJ2-7; TRBD2 matches 14 bases. Looked up from germline, CDR1 is GTSNPN and CDR2 is SVGIG (reference sequence). V gave up 0 bases and J gave up 6 bases; unmatched junction bases: 7. The CDR3 totals 16 residues. The CDR3 region is CAWSVPTSGGAGEQYF. The CDR3 DNA reads TGTGCCTGGAGTGTACCGACTAGCGGGGGGGCCGGCGAGCAGTACTTC.

The chain has TRBV6-6 and TRBJ2-1, with 10 bases aligning to TRBD1. The CDR3 is 17 residues long. Germline V gives CDR1 MNHNY, CDR2 SVGAGI (reference sequence). The ends lost 5 bases at V and 5 bases at J; junction bases unmatched: 12. CDR3 loop: CASSPPDGQGGNNEQFF. DNA of the CDR3: TGTGCCAGCAGTCCCCCTGACGGACAGGGGGGAAACAATGAGCAGTTCTTC.

The rearrangement links TRBV11-2 to TRBJ2-5, with D perhaps TRBD1 or TRBD2 (5 bases each). The CDR3 is made up of 13 amino acids. Germline V gives CDR1 SGHAT, CDR2 FQNNGV. Trimming left V 3 bases short and J 5 bases short, with 10 bases between. In DNA, the CDR3 is TGTGCCAGCAGCTTCTGGGGGACGGAGACCCAGTACTTC. It is translated as CASSFWGTETQYF.

The chain carries TRBV6-2 or TRBV6-3 and TRBJ1-5; D possibly corresponds to TRBD1 (5 bases). Deletions cut 6 bases from V and 4 bases from J, with 22 bases between. The length of the CDR3 is 17 residues. Germline CDR1 reads MNHEY; CDR2 reads SVGEGT. The CDR3: CASSYPRRSRGNQPQHF. CDR3 DNA sequence: TGTGCCAGCAGCTATCCCAGGCGAAGCCGGGGGAATCAGCCCCAGCATTTT.

This chain uses TRBV5-4 with TRBJ2-7; D is tentatively TRBD1 or TRBD2 (5 bases each). V lost 5 bases and J 3 bases, leaving 12 bases between the germline ends. Germline CDR1 and CDR2: SGHNT and YYREEE (reference sequence). This CDR3 is 13 amino acids long. The CDR3 is CASSVGVGYEQYF. The CDR3 DNA sequence: TGTGCCAGCAGTGTGGGGGTTGGCTACGAGCAGTACTTC. Complete variable domain (other parts from reference TRBV5-4 and TRBJ2-7): ETGVTQSPTHLIKTRGQQVTLRCSSQSGHNTVSWYQQALGQGPQFIFQYYREEENGRGNFPPRFSGLQFPNYSSELNVNALELDDSALYLCASSVGVGYEQYFGPGTRLTVT.

The chain uses TRBV5-1 and TRBJ2-5; D tentatively fits TRBD1 or TRBD2 (6 bases each). Trimming shortened V by 4 bases and J by 5 bases, and 18 bases separated the two germline ends. The CDR3 extends over 15 amino acids. Germline V gene lookup returns CDR1 SGHRS and CDR2 YFSETQ. CDR3 loop: CASSRNTGAGETQYF. The CDR3 DNA reads as TGCGCCAGCAGCCGGAATACGGGGGCAGGGGAGACCCAGTACTTC.

The rearrangement uses TRBV9 and TRBJ1-2; 10 positions agree with TRBD1. Germline V lookup: CDR1 SGDLS, CDR2 YYNGEE. The CDR3 length is 13 residues. The V segment lost 4 bases and the J segment 8 bases; nucleotides outside the gene matches: 5. Here the CDR3 reads CASSRQGASGYTF. As DNA, the CDR3 is TGTGCCAGCAGCCGACAGGGGGCATCGGGCTACACCTTC.

This clone has only a few counts. This chain links TRBV7-2 with TRBJ2-1; 9 nucleotides align to TRBD1. Germline V lookup: CDR1 SGHTA, CDR2 FQGNSA. V shed 5 bases, J shed 5 bases, and the junction held 4 bases outside the gene matches. The CDR3 runs to 14 residues. CDR3 in amino acids: CASSRDRANNEQFF. CDR3 coding DNA: TGTGCCAGCAGCCGGGACAGGGCAAACAATGAGCAGTTCTTC.

The sample holds a few counts of this clone. The gene calls are TRBV27 and TRBJ1-2; 7 bases are shared with TRBD1. This CDR3 spans 14 amino acids. Looked up from germline, CDR1 is MNHEY and CDR2 is SMNVEV (reference sequence). With V trimmed by 3 bases and J by 2 bases, 3 bases remained unmatched. The chain's CDR3 is CASSFDRVNYGYTF. The CDR3 DNA sequence: TGTGCCAGCAGTTTCGACAGGGTGAACTATGGCTACACCTTC.

For this clone: Relative to the germline gene, one junction end is altered; a read error may explain this. This chain links TRBV19 with TRBJ2-7, with D perhaps TRBD2 (7 bases). The CDR3 extends over 14 amino acids. Germline V gives CDR1 LNHDA, CDR2 SQIVND (reference sequence). CDR3 protein: CASSISGGSHEQYF. In nucleotides, the CDR3 is TGTGCCAGTAGTATTTCGGGGGGCTCCCACGAGCAGTACTTC.